The T cell receptor (beta chain) under discussion was sequenced for a study of T cell changes during pregnancy in multiple sclerosis. Per the germline V gene, CDR1 is KGHSH and CDR2 is LQKENI. The CDR3 has 15 amino acids. V was pared by 1 base and J by 4 bases, with 8 bases between. This table comes from immunoSEQ multiplex PCR, and its TCRdb copy is limited to in-frame clones, with some not included. Here the sample spans 45,000 to 55,000 clones, roughly 90% being singletons. The sequencing used CD4+ T cells from peripheral blood mononuclear cells, collected after pregnancy. This sequence originates from a female donor in good health, enrolled as a control in a pregnancy study. The chain uses TRBV18 and TRBJ2-6; a weak D match, TRBD1 (6 bases). The CDR3 protein is CASSPRGQGANVLTF. Here the CDR3 DNA reads TGTGCCAGCTCACCACGGGGACAAGGGGCCAACGTCCTGACTTTC.